What follows are 29 T cell receptor beta chains derived from one specimen sequenced in a study of regulatory T cells in long-lasting Graves disease. Specified time point: newly diagnosed GD, antithyroid drugs for less than 3 months. Generation of the TCR library employed RNA extracted from PBMCs. For TCR beta, libraries came from iRepertoire HTBI primers and Arm-PCR of CDR3 regions. TCRdb processed the multiplex PCR reads anew with MiXCR; each CDR3 protein has one entry. Of over 200,000 distinct CDR3 sequences detected, 15% to 20% appear once; the ten largest clones hold about 15%. The data also belong to a second study, concerning T cells in Graves' hyperthyroidism and ophthalmopathy.

Sequences were derived from peripheral blood mononuclear cells (PBMCs), sampled at new diagnosis, from a patient treated with antithyroid drugs. These receptors all stem from a young woman with Graves disease.

V usage is TRBV6-5 and J usage is TRBJ2-7, with D tentatively TRBD1 (5 bases). V was pared by 0 bases and J by 6 bases, with 12 bases between. The germline V gene encodes CDR1 MNHEY and CDR2 SVGAGI. There are 14 residues in the CDR3. The CDR3 DNA reads as TGTGCCAGCAGTTACTCTTCGGCAGGGATCGAGCAGTACTTC. This translates into CASSYSSAGIEQYF.

This clonotype was recorded many times. This chain uses TRBV7-9 with TRBJ2-5; 9 bases map to TRBD2. In germline, CDR1 is SEHNR, CDR2 FQNEAQ (reference sequence). The CDR3 covers 15 residues. Unmatched junction bases numbered 8, after V lost 2 bases and J lost 7 bases. The CDR3 region is CASSLPGTSLGTQYF. The CDR3 nucleotides read TGTGCCAGCAGCTTACCCGGGACTAGCTTGGGGACCCAGTACTTC.

In its sample, this clonotype was seen many times. This chain links TRBV6-1 with TRBJ2-3; TRBD1 matches 7 bases. Unmatched junction bases numbered 6, after V lost 6 bases and J lost 0 bases. The CDR3 consists of 15 residues. From germline, CDR1 is MNHNS and CDR2 SASEGT. CDR3 coding DNA: TGTGCCAGCAGGGGATTGGGACAGAGCACAGATACGCAGTATTTT. Amino acid sequence: CASRGLGQSTDTQYF.

The table lists this clonotype with many counts. CDR3 in amino acids: CASQSRDRRHNEQFF. The CDR3 coding sequence is TGTGCCAGCCAGTCGCGGGACAGGCGTCACAATGAGCAGTTCTTC. The chain employs TRBV6-2 or TRBV6-3 and TRBJ2-1; 8 nucleotides agree with TRBD1. The germline V gene encodes CDR1 MNHEY and CDR2 SVGEGT. The CDR3 contains 15 residues. The V and J ends lost 8 bases and 5 bases, in that order; junction bases with no gene match: 11.

Many counts were recorded for this clonotype. The CDR3, as DNA: TGCGCCAGCAGCTCAACCTGGGGCAGAGGTGAGCAGTTCTTC. This sequence encodes CASSSTWGRGEQFF. This sequence joins TRBV5-1 and TRBJ2-1, with D perhaps matching TRBD1 (5 bases). Germline lookup yields CDR1 SGHRS and CDR2 YFSETQ. V gave up 3 bases and J gave up 9 bases, with 16 bases separating them. The CDR3 contains 14 residues.

To note about this clonotype: A much larger clonotype is one base distant, so this may be a read error. The final CDR3 position lacks the conserved phenylalanine or tryptophan, pointing to a likely read error. J is TRBJ2-2 and V is TRBV9, with D perhaps matching TRBD2 (5 bases). Germline V gives CDR1 SGDLS, CDR2 YYNGEE. V dropped 4 bases and J dropped 2 bases, with 9 bases sitting between them. The length of the CDR3 is 14 residues. The CDR3 DNA follows: TGTGCCAGCAGCCCCGGACTTAACACCGGGGAGCTGTTTTTA. Protein product: CASSPGLNTGELFL.

CDR3 in DNA: TGTGCCAGCATAACACTCAGCCCCTACAATGAGCAGTTCTTC. This codes for CASITLSPYNEQFF. The rearrangement uses TRBV2 and TRBJ2-1; no clear D gene. Deletions cut 7 bases from V and 2 bases from J, with 12 bases between. The germline CDR1 and CDR2 sequences are SNHLY and FYNNEI. The CDR3 length is 14 residues. Using reference TRBV2 and TRBJ2-1 for the parts outside the CDR3, the full variable domain is EPEVTQTPSHQVTQMGQEVILRCVPISNHLYFYWYRQILGQKVEFLVSFYNNEISEKSEIFDDQFSVERPDGSNFTLKIRSTKLEDSAMYFCASITLSPYNEQFFGPGTRLTVL.

The table lists this clonotype with many counts. This chain uses TRBV4-1 with TRBJ2-7; tentative D call: TRBD1 (5 bases). CDR3 length: 12 residues. V dropped 2 bases and J dropped 6 bases, with 8 bases sitting between them. Germline V gene sequence: CDR1 MGHRA, CDR2 YSYEKL. The CDR3 loop reads CASSQQGLEQYF. For the CDR3, the DNA is TGCGCCAGCAGCCAACAGGGTCTCGAGCAGTACTTC.

On this clonotype: A much larger clone differs by one base, so this may be a read error. The V and J genes are TRBV2 and TRBJ1-1; D gene uncertain. Looked up from germline, CDR1 is SNHLY and CDR2 is FYNNEI. The CDR3 runs to 15 residues. The DNA of the CDR3 is TGTGCCAGCAGTGGGCCCGGAGAACAGAACACTGAAGCTTCCTTT. Amino acid sequence: CASSGPGEQNTEASF.

Ten or more counts support this clonotype. The chain joins TRBV6-1 to TRBJ2-7, with 8 bases fitting TRBD1. Germline V gene data show CDR1 as MNHNS and CDR2 as SASEGT. The CDR3 is 13 amino acids. V dropped 11 bases and J dropped 6; count of bases not matched to a gene: 12. The CDR3 protein is CAGRQGASSEQYF. The DNA for the CDR3 is TGTGCCGGTCGGCAGGGGGCTTCTAGCGAGCAGTACTTC.

At least ten counts were recorded for this clonotype. This chain joins TRBV5-6 and TRBJ2-3, with 9 positions matching TRBD1. The junction had 7 bases not matched to a gene; V was cut back by 3 bases and J by 5 bases. The CDR3 contains 15 residues. The V gene's germline CDR1 is SGHDT and CDR2 YYEEEE. The CDR3, as DNA: TGTGCCAGCAGCTCTATGGGACAGGGATTAGATACGCAGTATTTT. Protein sequence: CASSSMGQGLDTQYF.

This clonotype has ten or more counts. The rearrangement links TRBV9 to TRBJ1-2; D not resolved. Germline values: CDR1 SGDLS, CDR2 YYNGEE. The CDR3 runs 12 residues. V was trimmed by 2 bases and J by 2 bases, leaving 4 bases between them. The CDR3 bases are TGTGCCAGCAGCGTCCTAAACTATGGCTACACCTTC. Amino acids: CASSVLNYGYTF.

This clonotype was recorded at least ten times. A much more abundant neighbour one base away suggests this may be a read error. The conserved phenylalanine or tryptophan is not found at the CDR3 terminus, so this likely reflects a read error. This chain joins TRBV2 and TRBJ1-1; 7 bases map to TRBD1. J gave up 2 bases and V 8 bases, and 5 bases lay outside the gene matches. This CDR3 contains 13 residues. Germline V gene lookup returns CDR1 SNHLY and CDR2 FYNNEI. Written as DNA, the CDR3 is TGTGCCAGCCGGGACAGCGAAAACACTGAAGCTTTCTCT. Translated: CASRDSENTEAFS.

The chain couples TRBV10-1 to TRBJ2-2, with D perhaps TRBD2 (7 bases). The length of the CDR3 is 16 residues. Germline CDR1 is WNHNN and CDR2 is SYGVQD (reference sequence). Trimming shortened V by 3 bases and J by 2 bases, and 13 bases separated the two germline ends. The CDR3: CASSDLRGANTGELFF. CDR3 DNA sequence: TGCGCCAGCAGTGATTTACGGGGGGCAAACACCGGGGAGCTGTTTTTT.

The J gene is TRBJ2-1, the V gene TRBV9; unclear D gene. This CDR3 is built from 14 residues. Germline V gene data show CDR1 as SGDLS and CDR2 as YYNGEE. The V and J ends lost 4 bases and 7 bases respectively, with 15 bases between them. CDR3 DNA sequence: TGTGCCAGCAGCCTCCAGTCACAGTGGAATGAGCAGTTCTTC. Translated: CASSLQSQWNEQFF.

This clonotype occurred many times. Its ends do not fully match the called genes, so a read error is possible. The chain joins TRBV5-1 to TRBJ2-7; TRBD2 aligns across 8 bases. This CDR3 has 15 residues. Germline-derived CDR1 and CDR2 are SGHRS and YFSETQ. CDR3 in amino acids: CASSWSGGGAYEQYF. Written as DNA, the CDR3 is TGTGCCAGCAGCTGGTCCGGGGGGGGGGCCTACGAGCAGTACTTC.

For this clonotype: A clone one base away is much larger, so this may be a read error. The V gene is TRBV5-1, the J gene TRBJ2-2; TRBD2 is a possible D gene (6 bases). The CDR3 loop spans 18 amino acids. Germline V gives CDR1 SGHRS, CDR2 YFSETQ. The CDR3 spells CASSLPTGDPKATGGLFF. The CDR3 coding sequence is TGCGCCAGCAGCCTGCCCACCGGGGACCCGAAAGCGACCGGGGGGCTGTTTTTT.

This clonotype was observed a handful of times. The rearrangement uses TRBV20-1 and TRBJ1-5; 9 nucleotides agree with TRBD1. Germline-derived CDR1 and CDR2 are DFQATT and SNEGSKA (reference sequence). The length of the CDR3 is 16 residues. Trimming removed 0 bases from V and 3 bases from J; junction bases left unmatched: 6. As DNA, the CDR3 is TGCAGTGCTAGAGATGGACAGGGGAGTCCCAATCAGCCCCAGCATTTT. This gives the protein CSARDGQGSPNQPQHF.

This clonotype appeared many times. The rearrangement links TRBV2 to TRBJ2-5; perhaps TRBD1 as D (5 bases). The CDR3 spans 13 residues. V gave up 6 bases and J gave up 2 bases, with 10 bases separating them. In germline, CDR1 is SNHLY, CDR2 FYNNEI. The CDR3 region has the DNA TGTGCCAGCAGCCCAGGGATTCAAGAGACCCAGTACTTC. Residues: CASSPGIQETQYF.

This clonotype has a count of ten or more. The rearrangement links TRBV7-2 to TRBJ1-3; TRBD1 is a possible D gene (6 bases). Germline V CDR1 and CDR2: SGHTA, FQGNSA. With 1 base removed from V and 1 base from J, the gap between germline ends came to 11 bases. CDR3 length equals 16 residues. This CDR3 is CASSLGPGASGNTIYF. CDR3 DNA: TGTGCCAGCAGCTTAGGCCCAGGGGCATCTGGAAACACCATATATTTT.

In its sample, this clonotype was seen many times. The J gene is TRBJ2-7, the V gene TRBV3-1; 9 bases match TRBD2. The CDR3 spans 16 residues. Germline V gene data show CDR1 as LGHDT and CDR2 as YNNKEL (reference sequence). After removal of 5 bases from V and 1 base from J, the junction contained 9 bases not matched to a gene. Here the CDR3 reads CASSSRTSEGSYEQYF. The CDR3 DNA is TGTGCCAGCAGCTCCCGGACTAGCGAGGGGTCCTACGAGCAGTACTTC.

This clonotype was recorded many times. The chain combines TRBV7-9 with TRBJ1-2, with D tentatively TRBD1 (6 bases). The CDR3 consists of 13 residues. Germline V CDR1 and CDR2: SEHNR, FQNEAQ (reference sequence). Trimming left V 1 base short and J 9 bases short, with 12 bases between. CDR3 loop: CASSLVGAGSYTF. CDR3 DNA: TGTGCCAGCAGCTTAGTGGGGGCGGGGAGCTACACCTTC.

This clonotype was observed a few times. V and J are TRBV14 and TRBJ2-7, with D perhaps TRBD1 (6 bases). The CDR3 extends over 12 amino acids. The germline V gene has CDR1 SGHDN and CDR2 FVKESK. V lost 8 bases and J 12 bases, leaving 20 bases between the germline ends. CDR3 coding DNA: TGTGCCAGCTCAGTGACGGACAGCCGCCCGTACTTC. Its protein is CASSVTDSRPYF.

This clonotype was observed many times. The chain has TRBV12-3 or TRBV12-4 and TRBJ1-1; 9 nucleotides match TRBD1. J lost 11 bases, V lost 4 bases, and 11 bases had no gene match. CDR3 length: 14 amino acids. CDR3 loop: CASSSSPRDRVAFF. The CDR3 DNA is TGTGCCAGCAGTTCATCCCCACGGGACAGGGTTGCTTTCTTT.

There are many counts of this clonotype. The chain recombines TRBV6-2 or TRBV6-3 with TRBJ2-3; TRBD2 matches at 12 bases. Germline V gene lookup returns CDR1 MNHEY and CDR2 SVGEGT. The V gene end was trimmed by 4 bases and the J gene end by 4 bases; junction bases not matched to a gene: 6. The CDR3 spans 16 residues. Written as DNA, the CDR3 is TGTGCCAGCAGTTCCCTCGCTAGCGGGGGGGCAGATACGCAGTATTTT. It is translated as CASSSLASGGADTQYF.

Ten or more counts support this clonotype. CDR3 protein: CASSLDVSGPGRYTF. CDR3 coding DNA: TGTGCCAGCAGCTTAGATGTATCAGGACCAGGGCGCTACACCTTC. The chain combines TRBV7-9 with TRBJ1-2, with D possibly matching TRBD1 (5 bases). In germline, CDR1 is SEHNR, CDR2 FQNEAQ (reference sequence). The V end was cut by 1 base, the J end by 9 bases, with 18 bases between. There are 15 residues in the CDR3. The full variable domain, in which reference TRBV7-9 and TRBJ1-2 provide the parts outside the CDR3, is DTGVSQNPRHKITKRGQNVTFRCDPISEHNRLYWYRQTLGQGPEFLTYFQNEAQLEKSRLLSDRFSAERPKGSFSTLEIQRTEQGDSAMYLCASSLDVSGPGRYTFGSGTRLTVV.

This clonotype was found many times. A junction end diverges from the germline sequence, so it may reflect a read error. The CDR3 is CAGSLGRDGQPQHF. CDR3 bases: TGTGCCGGCAGCTTAGGCAGGGACGGGCAGCCCCAGCATTTT. This rearrangement joins TRBV11-2 to TRBJ1-5, with D perhaps TRBD1 (5 bases). Germline lookup yields CDR1 SGHAT and CDR2 FQNNGV. The CDR3 is 14 amino acids.

This clonotype was recorded at least ten times. The chain carries TRBV6-2 or TRBV6-3 and TRBJ2-5, with 7 bases identical to TRBD1. Trimming cost V 0 bases and J 6 bases; bases outside gene matches: 13. There are 17 residues in the CDR3. Looked up from germline, CDR1 is MNHEY and CDR2 is SVGEGT. Here the CDR3 reads CASSYSPGLTGRKTQYF. The CDR3 bases are TGTGCCAGCAGTTACTCACCAGGACTGACAGGGAGAAAGACCCAGTACTTC.

This clonotype has at least ten counts. The CDR3 loop reads CASSSRDRGSPWGTEAFF. The CDR3, as DNA: TGTGCCAGCAGCTCCCGGGACAGGGGGTCTCCGTGGGGCACTGAAGCTTTCTTT. The rearrangement links TRBV5-8 to TRBJ1-1; 11 bases match TRBD1. This CDR3 spans 18 amino acids. V gave up 3 bases and J gave up 4 bases; unmatched junction bases: 14. Germline V gives CDR1 SGHTS, CDR2 YDEGEE.